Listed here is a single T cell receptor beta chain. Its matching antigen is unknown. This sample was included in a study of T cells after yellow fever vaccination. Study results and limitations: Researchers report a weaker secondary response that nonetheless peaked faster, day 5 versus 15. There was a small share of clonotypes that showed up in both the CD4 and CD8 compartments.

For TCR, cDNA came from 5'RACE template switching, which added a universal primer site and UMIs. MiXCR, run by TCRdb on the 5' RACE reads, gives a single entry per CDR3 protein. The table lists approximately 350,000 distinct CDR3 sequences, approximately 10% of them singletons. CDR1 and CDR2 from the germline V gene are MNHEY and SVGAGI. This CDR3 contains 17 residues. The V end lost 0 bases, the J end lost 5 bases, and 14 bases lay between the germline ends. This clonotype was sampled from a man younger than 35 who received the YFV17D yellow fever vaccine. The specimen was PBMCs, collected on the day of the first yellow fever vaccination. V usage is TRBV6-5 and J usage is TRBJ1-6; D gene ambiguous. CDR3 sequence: CASSYSGKLWDNSPLHF. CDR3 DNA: TGTGCCAGCAGTTACTCCGGAAAGTTGTGGGATAATTCACCCCTCCACTTT.